This TCR beta chain derives from a study of beta chain features in type 1 diabetes. Study-wide findings and caveats: When Type 1 diabetes patients were examined, their TCRB CDR3s proved moderately but significantly shorter in all four CD4+ subsets.

It was via CD45RO/CCR7/CD25/CD127/CD95/CD27 that CD4+ naive, central memory, regulatory and stem cell-like memory cells were sorted. For this clone: Its antigen is unknown.

V shed 5 bases and J shed 11 bases, with 16 bases lying between them. From germline, CDR1 is SGHNT and CDR2 YENEEA. The CDR3 length is 14 residues. All of the isolated RNA was reverse transcribed, so expressed TCRB transcripts were sequenced. Libraries were prepared by immunoSEQ multiplex PCR; TCRdb keeps only in-frame clonotypes and omits some of them. The sample holds around 600,000 clones; 9.5% to 15% are singletons and the top ten take roughly 0.12%. The sequenced sample consisted of naive CD4+ T cells from blood. V is TRBV11-3 and J is TRBJ1-6; D perhaps matches TRBD1 (6 bases). The receptor was isolated from a man aged 30 to 45 with type 1 diabetes. CDR3 residues: CASSPTGTSAPLHF. In nucleotides, the CDR3 is TGTGCCAGCAGCCCAACCGGGACATCGGCACCCCTCCACTTT.